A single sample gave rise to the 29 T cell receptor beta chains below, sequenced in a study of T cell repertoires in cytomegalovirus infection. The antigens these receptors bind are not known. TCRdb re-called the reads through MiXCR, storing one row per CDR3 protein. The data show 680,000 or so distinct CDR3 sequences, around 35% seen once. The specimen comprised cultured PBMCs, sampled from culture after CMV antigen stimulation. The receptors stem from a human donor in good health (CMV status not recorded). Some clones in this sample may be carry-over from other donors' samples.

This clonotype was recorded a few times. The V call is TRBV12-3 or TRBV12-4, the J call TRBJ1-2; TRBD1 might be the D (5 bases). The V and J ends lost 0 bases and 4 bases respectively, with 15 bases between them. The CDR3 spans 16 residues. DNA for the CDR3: TGTGCCAGCAGTTTAGCGCACAGGTCAGGTTTCTATGGCTACACCTTC. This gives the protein CASSLAHRSGFYGYTF.

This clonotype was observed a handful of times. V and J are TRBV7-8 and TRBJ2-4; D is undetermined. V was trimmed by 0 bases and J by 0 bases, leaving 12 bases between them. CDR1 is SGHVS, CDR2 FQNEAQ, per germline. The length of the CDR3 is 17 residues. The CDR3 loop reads CASSLAGVELAKNIQYF. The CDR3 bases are TGTGCCAGCAGCTTAGCGGGCGTGGAGCTAGCCAAAAACATTCAGTACTTC.

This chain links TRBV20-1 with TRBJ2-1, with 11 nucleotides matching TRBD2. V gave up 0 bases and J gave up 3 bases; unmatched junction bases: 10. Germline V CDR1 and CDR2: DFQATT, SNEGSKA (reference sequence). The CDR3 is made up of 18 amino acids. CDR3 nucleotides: TGCAGTGCTAGAGACTTTAGCGGGGGGGCCCCTTTCTACAATGAGCAGTTCTTC. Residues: CSARDFSGGAPFYNEQFF.

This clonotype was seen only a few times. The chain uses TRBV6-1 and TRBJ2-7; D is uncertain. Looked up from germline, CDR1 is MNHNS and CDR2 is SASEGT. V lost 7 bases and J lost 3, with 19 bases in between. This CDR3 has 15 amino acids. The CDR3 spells CASIDGPATFYEQYF. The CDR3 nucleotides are TGTGCCAGCATCGACGGACCGGCTACCTTCTACGAGCAGTACTTC.

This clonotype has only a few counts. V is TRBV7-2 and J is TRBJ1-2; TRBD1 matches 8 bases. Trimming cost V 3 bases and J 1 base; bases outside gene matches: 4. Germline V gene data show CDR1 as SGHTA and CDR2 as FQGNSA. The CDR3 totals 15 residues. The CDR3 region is CASSFTGGGNYGYTF. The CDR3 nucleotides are TGTGCCAGCAGCTTTACAGGGGGAGGTAACTATGGCTACACCTTC.

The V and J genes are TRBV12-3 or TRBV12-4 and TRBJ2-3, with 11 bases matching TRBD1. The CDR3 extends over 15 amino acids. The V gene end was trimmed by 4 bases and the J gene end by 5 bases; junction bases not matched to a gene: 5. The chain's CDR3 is CASSWTGGAIDTQYF. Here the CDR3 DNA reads TGTGCCAGCAGTTGGACAGGGGGCGCGATAGATACGCAGTATTTT.

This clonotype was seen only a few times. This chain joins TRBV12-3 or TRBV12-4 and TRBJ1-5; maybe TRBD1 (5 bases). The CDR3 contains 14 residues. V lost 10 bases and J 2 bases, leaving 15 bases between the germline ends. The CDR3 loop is CATTTGGGNQPQHF. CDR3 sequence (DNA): TGTGCCACCACGACCGGGGGTGGCAATCAGCCCCAGCATTTT.

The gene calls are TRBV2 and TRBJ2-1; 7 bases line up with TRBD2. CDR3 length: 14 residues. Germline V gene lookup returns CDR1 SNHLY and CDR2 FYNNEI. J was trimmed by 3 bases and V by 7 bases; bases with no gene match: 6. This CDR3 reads CASKSGGSYNEQFF. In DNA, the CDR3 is TGTGCCAGCAAGTCAGGCGGGAGCTACAATGAGCAGTTCTTC.

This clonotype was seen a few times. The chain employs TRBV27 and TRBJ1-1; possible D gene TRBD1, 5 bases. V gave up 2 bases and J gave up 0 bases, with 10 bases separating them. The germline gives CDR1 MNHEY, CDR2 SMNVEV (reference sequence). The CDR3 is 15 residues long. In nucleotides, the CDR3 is TGTGCCAGCAGTTTAGGGGGTCTCATGAACACTGAAGCTTTCTTT. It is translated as CASSLGGLMNTEAFF.

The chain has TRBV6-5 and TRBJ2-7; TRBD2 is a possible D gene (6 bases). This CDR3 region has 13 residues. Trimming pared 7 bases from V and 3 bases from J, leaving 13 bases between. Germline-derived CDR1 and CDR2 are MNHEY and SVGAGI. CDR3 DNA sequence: TGTGCCAGCAAAAGGGTGGGGGGCTACGAGCAGTACTTC. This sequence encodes CASKRVGGYEQYF.

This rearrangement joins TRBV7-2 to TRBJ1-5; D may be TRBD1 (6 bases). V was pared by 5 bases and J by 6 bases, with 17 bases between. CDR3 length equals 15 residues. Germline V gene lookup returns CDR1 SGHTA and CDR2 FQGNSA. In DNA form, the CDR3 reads TGTGCCAGCAGCCCCGATCCAGGGGAGGGTCAGCCCCAGCATTTT. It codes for CASSPDPGEGQPQHF. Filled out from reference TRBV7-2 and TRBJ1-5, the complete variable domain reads GAGVSQSPSNKVTEKGKDVELRCDPISGHTALYWYRQSLGQGLEFLIYFQGNSAPDKSGLPSDRFSAERTGGSVSTLTIQRTQQEDSAVYLCASSPDPGEGQPQHFGDGTRLSIL.

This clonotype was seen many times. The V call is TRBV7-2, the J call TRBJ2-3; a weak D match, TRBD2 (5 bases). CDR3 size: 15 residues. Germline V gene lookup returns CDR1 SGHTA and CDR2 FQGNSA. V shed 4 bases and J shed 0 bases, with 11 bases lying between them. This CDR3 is CASSSTGYSTDTQYF. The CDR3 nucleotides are TGTGCCAGCAGCTCGACGGGATATAGCACAGATACGCAGTATTTT.

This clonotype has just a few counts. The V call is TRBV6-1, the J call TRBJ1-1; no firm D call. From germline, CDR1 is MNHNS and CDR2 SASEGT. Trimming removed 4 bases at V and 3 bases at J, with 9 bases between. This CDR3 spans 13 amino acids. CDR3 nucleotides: TGTGCCAGCAGTGGGGGTGGATACACTGAAGCTTTCTTT. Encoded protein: CASSGGGYTEAFF.

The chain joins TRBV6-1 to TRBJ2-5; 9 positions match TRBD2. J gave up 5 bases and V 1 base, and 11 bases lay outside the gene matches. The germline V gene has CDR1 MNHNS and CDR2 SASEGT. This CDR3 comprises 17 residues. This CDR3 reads CASSEGRREGRRETQYF. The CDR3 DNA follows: TGTGCCAGCAGTGAAGGACGGCGGGAGGGCCGTAGGGAGACCCAGTACTTC.

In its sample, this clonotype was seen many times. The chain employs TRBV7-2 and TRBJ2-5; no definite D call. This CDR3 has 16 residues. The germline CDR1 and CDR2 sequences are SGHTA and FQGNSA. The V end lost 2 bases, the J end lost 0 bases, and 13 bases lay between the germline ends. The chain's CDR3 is CASSLFPRTYQETQYF. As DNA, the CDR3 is TGTGCCAGCAGCTTATTCCCACGGACGTACCAAGAGACCCAGTACTTC.

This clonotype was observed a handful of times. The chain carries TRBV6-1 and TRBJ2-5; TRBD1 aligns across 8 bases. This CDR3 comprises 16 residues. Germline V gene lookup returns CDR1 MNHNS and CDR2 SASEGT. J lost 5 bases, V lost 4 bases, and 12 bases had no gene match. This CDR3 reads CASSADPTGDIETQYF. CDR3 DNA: TGTGCCAGCAGTGCCGATCCGACAGGGGATATTGAGACCCAGTACTTC.

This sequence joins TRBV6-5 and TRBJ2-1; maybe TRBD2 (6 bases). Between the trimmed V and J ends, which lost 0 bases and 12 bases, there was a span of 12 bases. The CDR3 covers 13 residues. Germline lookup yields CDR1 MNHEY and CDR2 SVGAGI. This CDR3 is CASSYSKGRGQFF. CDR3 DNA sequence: TGTGCCAGCAGTTACTCGAAGGGGCGGGGGCAGTTCTTC.

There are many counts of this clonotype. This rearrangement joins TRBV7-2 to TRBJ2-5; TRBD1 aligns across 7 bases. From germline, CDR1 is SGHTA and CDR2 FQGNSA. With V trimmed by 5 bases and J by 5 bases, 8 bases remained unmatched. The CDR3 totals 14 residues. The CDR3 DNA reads TGTGCCAGCAGCCTAACGACAGGGCGCGAGACCCAGTACTTC. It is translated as CASSLTTGRETQYF.

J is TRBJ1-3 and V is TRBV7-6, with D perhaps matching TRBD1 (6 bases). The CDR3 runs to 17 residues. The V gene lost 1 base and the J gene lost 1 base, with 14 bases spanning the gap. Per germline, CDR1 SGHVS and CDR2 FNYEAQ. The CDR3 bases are TGTGCCAGCAGCTTAGATGGAGGGGGTTTATCTGGAAACACCATATATTTT. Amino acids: CASSLDGGGLSGNTIYF.

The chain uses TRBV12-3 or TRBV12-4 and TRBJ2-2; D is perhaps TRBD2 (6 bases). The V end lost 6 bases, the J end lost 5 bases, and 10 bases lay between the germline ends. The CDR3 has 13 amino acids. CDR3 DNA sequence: TGTGCCAGCAGCCACGGGGGTACCGGGGAGCTGTTTTTT. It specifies CASSHGGTGELFF.

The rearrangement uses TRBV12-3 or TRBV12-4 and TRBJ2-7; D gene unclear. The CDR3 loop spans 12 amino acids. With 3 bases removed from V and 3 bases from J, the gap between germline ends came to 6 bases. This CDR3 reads CASSFVVYEQYF. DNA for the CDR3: TGTGCCAGCAGTTTCGTTGTCTACGAGCAGTACTTC.

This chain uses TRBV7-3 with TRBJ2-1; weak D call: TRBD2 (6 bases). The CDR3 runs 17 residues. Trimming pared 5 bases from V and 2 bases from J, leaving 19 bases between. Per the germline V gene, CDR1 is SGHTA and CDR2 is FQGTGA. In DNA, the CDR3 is TGTGCCAGCAGCCAAGCGTCGGGACTCAGACCCTACAATGAGCAGTTCTTC. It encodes CASSQASGLRPYNEQFF.

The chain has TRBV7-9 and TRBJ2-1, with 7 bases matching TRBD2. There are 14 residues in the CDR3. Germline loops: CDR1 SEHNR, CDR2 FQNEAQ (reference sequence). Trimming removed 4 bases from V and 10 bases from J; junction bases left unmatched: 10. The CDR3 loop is CASSSRTGGREQFF. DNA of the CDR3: TGTGCCAGCAGCTCACGAACGGGAGGAAGGGAGCAGTTCTTC.

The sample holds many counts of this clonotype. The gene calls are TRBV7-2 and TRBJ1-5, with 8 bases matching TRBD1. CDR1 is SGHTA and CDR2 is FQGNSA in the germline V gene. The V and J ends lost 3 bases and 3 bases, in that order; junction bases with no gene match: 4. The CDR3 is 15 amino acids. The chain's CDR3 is CASSLADRANQPQHF. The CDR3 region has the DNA TGTGCCAGCAGCTTGGCGGACAGGGCCAATCAGCCCCAGCATTTT.

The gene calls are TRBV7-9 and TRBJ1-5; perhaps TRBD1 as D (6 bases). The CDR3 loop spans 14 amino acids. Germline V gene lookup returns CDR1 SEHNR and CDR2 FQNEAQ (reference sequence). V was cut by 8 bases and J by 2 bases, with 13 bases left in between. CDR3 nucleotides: TGTGCCAGCGGAGGGGGTAACGGCAATCAGCCCCAGCATTTT. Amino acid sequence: CASGGGNGNQPQHF.

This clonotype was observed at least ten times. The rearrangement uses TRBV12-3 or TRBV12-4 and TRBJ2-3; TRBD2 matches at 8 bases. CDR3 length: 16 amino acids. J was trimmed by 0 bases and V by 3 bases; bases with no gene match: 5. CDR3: CASSLRTSGSTDTQYF. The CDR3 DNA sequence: TGTGCCAGCAGTTTGCGCACTAGCGGTAGCACAGATACGCAGTATTTT.

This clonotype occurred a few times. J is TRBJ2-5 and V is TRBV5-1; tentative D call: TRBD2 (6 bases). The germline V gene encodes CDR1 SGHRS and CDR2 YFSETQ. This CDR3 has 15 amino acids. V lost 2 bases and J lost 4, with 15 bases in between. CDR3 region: CASSFGRDYRETQYF. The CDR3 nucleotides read TGCGCCAGCAGCTTTGGGCGGGATTATCGAGAGACCCAGTACTTC.

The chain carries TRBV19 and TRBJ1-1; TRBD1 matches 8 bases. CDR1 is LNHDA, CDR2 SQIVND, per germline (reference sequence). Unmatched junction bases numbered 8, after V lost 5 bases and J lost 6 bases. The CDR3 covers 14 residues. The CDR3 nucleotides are TGTGCCAGTAGTCGCCAGGGGGCTTTCGCTGAAGCTTTCTTT. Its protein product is CASSRQGAFAEAFF.

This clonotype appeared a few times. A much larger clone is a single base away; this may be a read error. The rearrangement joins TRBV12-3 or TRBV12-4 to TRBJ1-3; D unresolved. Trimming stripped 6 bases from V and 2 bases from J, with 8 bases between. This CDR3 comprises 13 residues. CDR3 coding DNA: TGTGCCAGCAGCCTCCTCCCTGGAAACACCATATATTTT. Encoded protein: CASSLLPGNTIYF.